This T cell receptor beta chain was found in a study of shared clonotypes between healthy human individuals. Trimming took 0 bases from V and 2 from J, leaving 9 bases between them. This CDR3 contains 14 residues. Per the germline V gene, CDR1 is SGDLS and CDR2 is YYNGEE. Regarding the study as a whole: Naive CD4 clonotypes were shared across a handful of donors at 5% to 6%.

About this clone itself: Its antigen is not known. The same CDR3 can be traced to other DNA sequences in this sample.

At the deep level, the assay was run. Sequenced by immunoSEQ multiplex PCR; TCRdb stores in-frame clones only, minus some. The table records some 1,400,000 clones, approximately 96% of them present only once. Sequencing was performed on naive CD4+ T cells sorted from blood. As to subset: CD45RA+ positively selected. The sequence was obtained from a man aged 30 to 45 in good health. The gene calls are TRBV9 and TRBJ2-7, with D maybe TRBD2 (6 bases). The CDR3 loop is CASSVGGGTYEQYF. CDR3 in DNA: TGTGCCAGCAGCGTAGGTGGGGGGACCTACGAGCAGTACTTC.